Shown below are 26 T cell receptor beta chains from a single sample sequenced in a study of vaccination and CD4 T cells after COVID-19. These receptors' antigens are unknown. Cultured CD4+ T cell DNA underwent sequencing with the Oncomine TCR Beta short-read assay. Each CDR3 protein gets one entry after TCRdb re-called the PCR reads with MiXCR. Counted here are almost 7,500 distinct CDR3 sequences, 35% to 40% occurring once; the ten biggest clones make up roughly a sixth. Treatment denoted: approximately nine-day PBMC culture with coronavirus spike peptide pools or control peptides (ViraFEST assay). Ahead of the COVID-19 pandemic (2011-2018), the CD4+ T cells of the unexposed donor were collected. The sequencing sample was made of CD4+ T cells from blood, cultured in vitro. These receptors were obtained from a human donor in good health.

J is TRBJ2-7 and V is TRBV27; D gene ambiguous. This CDR3 comprises 14 residues. The V and J ends lost 2 bases and 1 base respectively, with 9 bases between them. Per germline, CDR1 MNHEY and CDR2 SMNVEV (reference sequence). CDR3 region: CASSLSTISYEQYF. CDR3 bases: TGTGCCAGCAGTTTAAGCACAATTTCCTACGAGCAGTACTTC.

V gene TRBV18 combines with J gene TRBJ1-1, with D tentatively TRBD1 (5 bases). CDR3 length: 14 residues. Per germline, CDR1 KGHSH and CDR2 LQKENI. The V end was cut by 2 bases, the J end by 0 bases, with 7 bases between. In DNA, the CDR3 is TGTGCCAGCTCACCAGGGGCCTTGAACACTGAAGCTTTCTTT. It codes for CASSPGALNTEAFF.

This chain joins TRBV12-3 or TRBV12-4 and TRBJ2-3; 14 nucleotides line up with TRBD2. Trimming at V came to 6 bases and at J to 5 bases, leaving 7 bases not matched to a gene. This CDR3 contains 16 residues. The CDR3 nucleotides read TGTGCCAGCAGAGGACTAGCGGGGGGACACAGAGATACGCAGTATTTT. Residues: CASRGLAGGHRDTQYF.

This clonotype was detected a few times. This chain uses TRBV19 with TRBJ2-5, with 8 bases identical to TRBD1. V was pared by 4 bases and J by 5 bases, with 9 bases of the junction left unmatched. Per the germline V gene, CDR1 is LNHDA and CDR2 is SQIVND (reference sequence). The CDR3 totals 15 residues. DNA of the CDR3: TGTGCCAGTAGTACCGGACAGGGTGGAGGGGAGACCCAGTACTTC. Its protein product is CASSTGQGGGETQYF.

This clonotype was seen only a few times. This sequence joins TRBV2 and TRBJ1-2; 9 bases line up with TRBD1. The length of the CDR3 is 15 residues. Per germline, CDR1 SNHLY and CDR2 FYNNEI. V gave up 4 bases and J gave up 4 bases; unmatched junction bases: 7. The CDR3 nucleotides read TGTGCCAGCAGTGTGGACAGGGGAGGGATCTATGGCTACACCTTC. It encodes CASSVDRGGIYGYTF.

This clonotype was counted only a few times. The J gene is TRBJ1-6, the V gene TRBV27; D possibly corresponds to TRBD1 (6 bases). The V gene's germline CDR1 is MNHEY and CDR2 SMNVEV (reference sequence). Trimming left V 7 bases short and J 8 bases short, with 12 bases between. CDR3 size: 13 residues. The CDR3 nucleotides read TGTGCCAGCACAGGACAGTCCCATTCACCCCTCCACTTT. Encoded protein: CASTGQSHSPLHF.

The J gene is TRBJ2-7, the V gene TRBV6-1; 10 bases agree with TRBD1. The CDR3 is 14 residues long. Germline assignment: CDR1 MNHNS and CDR2 SASEGT. With V trimmed by 6 bases and J by 6 bases, 8 bases remained unmatched. Written as DNA, the CDR3 is TGTGCCAGCAGGTCGGGACAGGGGCCGAGCGAGCAGTACTTC. Its translation: CASRSGQGPSEQYF.

This clonotype turned up a few times. This chain connects TRBV10-3 to TRBJ2-1; TRBD2 matches at 10 bases. J was trimmed by 0 bases and V by 5 bases; bases with no gene match: 4. Germline V CDR1 and CDR2: ENHRY, SYGVKD. CDR3 length: 16 residues. The CDR3 coding sequence is TGTGCCATCAGTCTAGCGGGGGACCTCTCCTACAATGAGCAGTTCTTC. It translates to CAISLAGDLSYNEQFF.

This chain joins TRBV10-3 and TRBJ1-5; no clear D. From germline, CDR1 is ENHRY and CDR2 SYGVKD. The CDR3 is made up of 12 amino acids. V was trimmed by 3 bases and J by 3 bases, leaving 3 bases between them. For the CDR3, the DNA is TGTGCCATCAGTGAAAACAATCAGCCCCAGCATTTT. As protein: CAISENNQPQHF.

This clonotype was observed once. The J gene is TRBJ2-7, the V gene TRBV20-1; 11 bases match TRBD1. J gave up 0 bases and V 4 bases, and 8 bases lay outside the gene matches. Germline V gene lookup returns CDR1 DFQATT and CDR2 SNEGSKA (reference sequence). The CDR3 is 16 amino acids. CDR3 coding DNA: TGCAGTGCTACGCAATCGGGACAGGGGGTCTCCTACGAGCAGTACTTC. Amino acid sequence: CSATQSGQGVSYEQYF.

This clonotype was counted only a few times. This rearrangement joins TRBV19 to TRBJ2-3; D may be TRBD1 (11 bases). Germline V lookup: CDR1 LNHDA, CDR2 SQIVND (reference sequence). The CDR3 totals 19 residues. Trimming stripped 4 bases from V and 6 bases from J, with 29 bases between. CDR3 region: CASSRDRGLGLAGVDTQYF. The CDR3 DNA is TGTGCCAGTAGTAGGGACAGGGGGTTGGGGCTAGCGGGAGTGGATACGCAGTATTTT.

This clonotype was detected a few times. The V and J genes are TRBV7-2 and TRBJ1-5; unclear D gene. Germline V gene lookup returns CDR1 SGHTA and CDR2 FQGNSA. The CDR3 consists of 12 residues. With 5 bases removed from V and 5 bases from J, the gap between germline ends came to 7 bases. The CDR3 DNA reads TGTGCCAGCAGCCATAATTATCAGCCCCAGCATTTT. Amino acids: CASSHNYQPQHF.

The chain joins TRBV5-1 to TRBJ2-2; D gene ambiguous. Trimming removed 1 base from V and 1 base from J, with 8 bases in between. Germline V gene lookup returns CDR1 SGHRS and CDR2 YFSETQ. CDR3 length equals 15 residues. The CDR3 DNA sequence: TGCGCCAGCAGCTTGTTCACTATGAACACCGGGGAGCTGTTTTTT. Translating it yields CASSLFTMNTGELFF.

This clonotype was observed a few times. This chain uses TRBV27 with TRBJ1-3; no firm D call. From germline, CDR1 is MNHEY and CDR2 SMNVEV (reference sequence). The CDR3 loop spans 13 amino acids. The V end was cut by 5 bases, the J end by 3 bases, with 8 bases between. The CDR3 loop reads CASSQNLGNTIYF. CDR3 bases: TGTGCCAGCAGTCAGAATCTTGGAAACACCATATATTTT.

The V and J genes are TRBV7-9 and TRBJ1-1; D might be TRBD1 (6 bases). V gave up 5 bases and J gave up 2 bases, with 15 bases separating them. This CDR3 comprises 15 residues. Germline V gene lookup returns CDR1 SEHNR and CDR2 FQNEAQ (reference sequence). Written as DNA, the CDR3 is TGTGCCAGCAGCCTTATTCCAGGGGCTAACACTGAAGCTTTCTTT. This sequence encodes CASSLIPGANTEAFF.

The chain uses TRBV30 and TRBJ1-1, with D unclear. CDR3 length: 14 residues. Germline assignment: CDR1 GTSNPN and CDR2 SVGIG (reference sequence). Trimming pared 0 bases from V and 3 bases from J, leaving 11 bases between. Written as DNA, the CDR3 is TGTGCCTGGAGTGTAAAGGGTAGGCACACTGAAGCTTTCTTT. This codes for CAWSVKGRHTEAFF.

This rearrangement joins TRBV30 to TRBJ1-2; D is ambiguous. Trimming left V 4 bases short and J 2 bases short, with 5 bases between. The CDR3 length is 11 residues. Germline V gene lookup returns CDR1 GTSNPN and CDR2 SVGIG (reference sequence). The CDR3 protein is CAWKRNYGYTF. CDR3 DNA: TGTGCCTGGAAACGGAACTATGGCTACACCTTC.

The V gene is TRBV6-1, the J gene TRBJ2-5; D is unclear. There are 11 residues in the CDR3. V lost 8 bases and J lost 4, with 8 bases in between. CDR1 and CDR2 (germline): MNHNS, SASEGT. CDR3 sequence (DNA): TGTGCCAGCCAATTAGGAGAGACCCAGTACTTC. Translating gives CASQLGETQYF.

This chain uses TRBV9 with TRBJ2-5, with a weak D call TRBD2 (6 bases). CDR1 is SGDLS, CDR2 YYNGEE, per germline. The length of the CDR3 is 13 residues. The V and J ends lost 5 bases and 5 bases respectively, with 13 bases between them. CDR3 sequence reads: CASSERLGETQYF. DNA for the CDR3: TGTGCCAGCAGTGAGAGACTAGGGGAGACCCAGTACTTC.

The chain carries TRBV7-2 and TRBJ2-6; D perhaps matches TRBD2 (6 bases). Germline loops: CDR1 SGHTA, CDR2 FQGNSA. The CDR3 extends over 14 amino acids. Deletions cut 8 bases from V and 3 bases from J, with 11 bases between. The chain's CDR3 is CASSYGGGANVLTF. The CDR3 nucleotides read TGTGCCAGCTCCTACGGGGGTGGGGCCAACGTCCTGACTTTC.

CDR3: CASSDGQGNIQYF. CDR3 bases: TGTGCCAGCAGTGACGGACAGGGAAACATTCAGTACTTC. The chain has TRBV6-4 and TRBJ2-4; 8 bases align to TRBD1. From germline, CDR1 is MRHNA and CDR2 SNTAGT. The V and J ends lost 2 bases and 6 bases, in that order; junction bases with no gene match: 0. There are 13 residues in the CDR3.

In this sample, this clonotype turned up a few times. V usage is TRBV6-4 and J usage is TRBJ2-4; 9 bases align to TRBD2. Losses at the gene ends were 11 bases for V and 1 base for J; bases not matched to a gene: 6. The CDR3 runs to 14 residues. The germline CDR1 and CDR2 sequences are MRHNA and SNTAGT. As DNA, the CDR3 is TGTGCCCCCGTGGCGGGAGGGGCCAAAAACATTCAGTACTTC. This gives the protein CAPVAGGAKNIQYF.

The rearrangement uses TRBV18 and TRBJ2-7, with 10 bases matching TRBD1. CDR1 is KGHSH and CDR2 is LQKENI in the germline V gene. The CDR3 loop spans 15 amino acids. V was pared by 0 bases and J by 7 bases, with 6 bases of the junction left unmatched. CDR3 coding DNA: TGTGCCAGCTCACCACCGGGACAGGGGAGTCGAGAGCAGTACTTC. Translating it yields CASSPPGQGSREQYF.

The chain employs TRBV23-1 and TRBJ1-3; tentative D call: TRBD1 (5 bases). TRBV23-1 is identified as an open reading frame with a role that is uncertain. V dropped 0 bases and J dropped 0 bases, with 15 bases sitting between them. The CDR3 runs to 18 residues. The chain's CDR3 is CASSQSLRDLSSGNTIYF. DNA of the CDR3: TGCGCCAGCAGTCAATCGTTAAGGGACTTGAGCTCTGGAAACACCATATATTTT.

This clonotype was found once. The rearrangement joins TRBV24-1 to TRBJ2-3, with 14 positions matching TRBD2. The ends lost 5 bases at V and 1 base at J; junction bases unmatched: 1. The CDR3 sequence is 16 residues long. Germline-derived CDR1 and CDR2 are KGHDR and SFDVKD. CDR3 nucleotides: TGTGCCACCAGTGCGGGACTAGCGGGAGGCACAGATACGCAGTATTTT. Residues: CATSAGLAGGTDTQYF.

This clonotype came up a few times. V usage is TRBV6-5 and J usage is TRBJ2-5; TRBD2 might be the D (6 bases). V was trimmed by 4 bases and J by 5 bases, leaving 17 bases between them. The CDR3 sequence is 15 residues long. From germline, CDR1 is MNHEY and CDR2 SVGAGI. The CDR3 DNA is TGTGCCAGCAGTTCTCTGAGCGGGCAGGTGGAGACCCAGTACTTC. Translated: CASSSLSGQVETQYF.